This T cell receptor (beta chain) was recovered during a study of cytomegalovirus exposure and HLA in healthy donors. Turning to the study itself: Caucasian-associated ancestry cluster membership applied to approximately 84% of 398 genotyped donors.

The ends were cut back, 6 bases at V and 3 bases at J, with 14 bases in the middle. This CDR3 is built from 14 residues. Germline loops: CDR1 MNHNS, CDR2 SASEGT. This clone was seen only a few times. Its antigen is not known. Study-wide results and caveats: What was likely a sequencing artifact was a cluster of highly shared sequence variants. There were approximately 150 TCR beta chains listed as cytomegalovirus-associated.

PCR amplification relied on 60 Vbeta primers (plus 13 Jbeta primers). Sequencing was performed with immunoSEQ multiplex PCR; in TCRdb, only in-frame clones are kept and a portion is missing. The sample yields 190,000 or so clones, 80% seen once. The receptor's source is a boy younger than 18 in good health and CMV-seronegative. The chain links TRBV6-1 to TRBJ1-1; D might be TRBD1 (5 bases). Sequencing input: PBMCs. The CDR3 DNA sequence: TGTGCCAGCAGGGTGGACATACTATACACTGAAGCTTTCTTT. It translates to CASRVDILYTEAFF.